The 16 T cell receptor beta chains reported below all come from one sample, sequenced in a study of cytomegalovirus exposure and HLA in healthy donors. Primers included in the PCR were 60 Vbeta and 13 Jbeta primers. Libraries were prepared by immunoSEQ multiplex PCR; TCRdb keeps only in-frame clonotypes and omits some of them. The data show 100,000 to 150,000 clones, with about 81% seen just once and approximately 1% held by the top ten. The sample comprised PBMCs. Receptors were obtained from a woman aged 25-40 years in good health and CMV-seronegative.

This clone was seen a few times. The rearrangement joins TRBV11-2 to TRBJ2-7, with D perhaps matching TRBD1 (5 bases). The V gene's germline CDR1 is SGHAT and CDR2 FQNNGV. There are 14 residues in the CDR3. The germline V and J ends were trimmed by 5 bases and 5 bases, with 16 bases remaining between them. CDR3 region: CASSPYRWGDEQYF. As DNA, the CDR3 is TGTGCCAGCAGCCCCTATCGGTGGGGCGACGAGCAGTACTTC.

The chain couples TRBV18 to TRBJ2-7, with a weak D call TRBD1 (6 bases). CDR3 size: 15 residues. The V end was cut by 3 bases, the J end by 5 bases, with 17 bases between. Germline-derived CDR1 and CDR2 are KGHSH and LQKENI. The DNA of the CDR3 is TGTGCCAGCTCACCTCGGCAGGGGAAATCTAACGAGCAGTACTTC. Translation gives CASSPRQGKSNEQYF.

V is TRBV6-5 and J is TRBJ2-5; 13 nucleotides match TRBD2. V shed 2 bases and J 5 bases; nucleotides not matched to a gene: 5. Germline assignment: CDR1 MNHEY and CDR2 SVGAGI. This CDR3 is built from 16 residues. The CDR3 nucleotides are TGTGCCAGCAGTTACCGGACTAGCGGGGGCAGGGAGACCCAGTACTTC. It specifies CASSYRTSGGRETQYF.

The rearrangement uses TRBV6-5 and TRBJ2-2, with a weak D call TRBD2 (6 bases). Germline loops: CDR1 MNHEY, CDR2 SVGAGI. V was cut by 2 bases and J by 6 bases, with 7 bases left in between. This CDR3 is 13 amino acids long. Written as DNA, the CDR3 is TGTGCCAGCAGTTACGGGGGGTCCGGGGAGCTGTTTTTT. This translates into CASSYGGSGELFF.

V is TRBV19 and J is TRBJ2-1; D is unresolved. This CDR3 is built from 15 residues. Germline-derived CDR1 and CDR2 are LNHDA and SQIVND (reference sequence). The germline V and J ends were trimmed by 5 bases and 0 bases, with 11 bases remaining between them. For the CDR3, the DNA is TGTGCCAGTAGTCAATACGGTAACTCCTACAATGAGCAGTTCTTC. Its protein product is CASSQYGNSYNEQFF.

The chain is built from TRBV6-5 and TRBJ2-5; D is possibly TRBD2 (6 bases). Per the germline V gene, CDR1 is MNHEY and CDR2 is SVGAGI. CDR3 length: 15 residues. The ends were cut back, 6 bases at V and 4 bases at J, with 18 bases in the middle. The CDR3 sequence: CASSPLTGRRETQYF. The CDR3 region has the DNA TGTGCCAGCAGCCCGCTGACGGGGAGGAGAGAGACCCAGTACTTC.

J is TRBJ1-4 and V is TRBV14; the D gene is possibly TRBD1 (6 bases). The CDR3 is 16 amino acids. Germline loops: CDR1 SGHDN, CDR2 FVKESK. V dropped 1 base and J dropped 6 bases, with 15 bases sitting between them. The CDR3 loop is CASSQVITGRDEKLFF. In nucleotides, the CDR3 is TGTGCCAGCAGCCAAGTGATTACAGGGAGGGATGAAAAACTGTTTTTT.

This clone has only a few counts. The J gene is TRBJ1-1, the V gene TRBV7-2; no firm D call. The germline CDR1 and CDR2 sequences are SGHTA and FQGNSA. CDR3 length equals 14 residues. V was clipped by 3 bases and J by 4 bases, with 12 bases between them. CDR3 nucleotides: TGTGCCAGCAGCTTGGCCCCCCGAGGCACTGAAGCTTTCTTT. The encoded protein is CASSLAPRGTEAFF. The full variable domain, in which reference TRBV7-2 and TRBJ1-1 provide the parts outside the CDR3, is GAGVSQSPSNKVTEKGKDVELRCDPISGHTALYWYRQSLGQGLEFLIYFQGNSAPDKSGLPSDRFSAERTGGSVSTLTIQRTQQEDSAVYLCASSLAPRGTEAFFGQGTRLTVV.

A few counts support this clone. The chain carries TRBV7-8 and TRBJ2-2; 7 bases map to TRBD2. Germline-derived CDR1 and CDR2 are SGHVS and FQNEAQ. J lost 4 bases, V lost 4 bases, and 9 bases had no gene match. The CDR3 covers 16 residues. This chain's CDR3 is CASSSLAVESTGELFF. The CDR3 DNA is TGTGCCAGCAGCTCTCTAGCGGTCGAGTCCACCGGGGAGCTGTTTTTT.

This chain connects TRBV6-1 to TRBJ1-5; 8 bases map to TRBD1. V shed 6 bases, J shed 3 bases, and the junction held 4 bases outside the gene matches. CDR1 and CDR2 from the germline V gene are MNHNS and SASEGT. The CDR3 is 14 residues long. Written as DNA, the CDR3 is TGTGCCAGCAGGCAGGGGGCCCTCAATCAGCCCCAGCATTTT. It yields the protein CASRQGALNQPQHF.

CDR3 amino acids: CASRGQGFYEQYF. In DNA, the CDR3 is TGTGCCTCGCGGGGACAGGGATTCTACGAGCAGTACTTC. V and J are TRBV6-5 and TRBJ2-7, with TRBD1 matching over 9 bases. Per germline, CDR1 MNHEY and CDR2 SVGAGI. CDR3 size: 13 residues. The V segment lost 11 bases and the J segment 3 bases; nucleotides outside the gene matches: 8.

The CDR3 DNA is TGTGCCAGCAGCTTAGACCCAACAGGGGACTACGAGCAGTACTTC. Translation gives CASSLDPTGDYEQYF. The chain uses TRBV11-3 and TRBJ2-7, with 7 nucleotides matching TRBD1. CDR3 length: 15 amino acids. V was clipped by 0 bases and J by 3 bases; unmatched bases: 5. CDR1 and CDR2 from the germline V gene are SGHNT and YENEEA. Full variable domain (rest looked up from reference TRBV11-3 and TRBJ2-7): EAGVVQSPRYKIIEKKQPVAFWCNPISGHNTLYWYLQNLGQGPELLIRYENEEAVDDSQLPKDRFSAERLKGVDSTLKIQPAELGDSAVYLCASSLDPTGDYEQYFGPGTRLTVT.

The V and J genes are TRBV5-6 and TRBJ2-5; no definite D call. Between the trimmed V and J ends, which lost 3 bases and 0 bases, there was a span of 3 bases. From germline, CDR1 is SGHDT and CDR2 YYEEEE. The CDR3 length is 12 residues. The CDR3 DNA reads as TGTGCCAGCAGCTCCTACCAAGAGACCCAGTACTTC. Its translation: CASSSYQETQYF.

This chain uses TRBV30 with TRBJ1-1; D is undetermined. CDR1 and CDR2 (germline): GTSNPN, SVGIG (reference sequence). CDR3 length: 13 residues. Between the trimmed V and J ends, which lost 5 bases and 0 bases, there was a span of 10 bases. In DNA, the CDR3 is TGTGCCTGGGCCTATGATATGAACACTGAAGCTTTCTTT. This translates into CAWAYDMNTEAFF.

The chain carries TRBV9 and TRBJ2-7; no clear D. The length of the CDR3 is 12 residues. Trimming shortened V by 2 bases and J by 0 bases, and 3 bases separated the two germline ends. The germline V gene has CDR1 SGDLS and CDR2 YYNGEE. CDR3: CASSVVSYEQYF. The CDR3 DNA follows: TGTGCCAGCAGCGTCGTCTCCTACGAGCAGTACTTC.

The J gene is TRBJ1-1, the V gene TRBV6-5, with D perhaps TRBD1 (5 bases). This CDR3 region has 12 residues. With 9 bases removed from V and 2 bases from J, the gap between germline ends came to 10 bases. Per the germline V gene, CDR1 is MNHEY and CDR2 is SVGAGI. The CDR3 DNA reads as TGTGCCAGTTACAGGATAAACACTGAAGCTTTCTTT. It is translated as CASYRINTEAFF.